Given below is one TCR beta chain in context. V was trimmed by 2 bases and J by 0 bases, leaving 8 bases between them. This CDR3 has 15 amino acids. Germline values: CDR1 KGHSH, CDR2 LQKENI. Data came from immunoSEQ multiplex PCR; TCRdb stores just in-frame clones and leaves some out. The table lists approximately 41,000 clones, roughly 85% of them singletons. The source of the sample is a study of STAT5B mutations in CD4+ large granular lymphocyte leukemia. The chain has TRBV18 and TRBJ1-3; tentatively, D is TRBD1 (5 bases). The sequencing input was CD4+ T cells from blood buffy coats. The TCR was taken from a human donor in good health. The CDR3 bases are TGTGCCAGCTCACCAACAGGCCACTCTGGAAACACCATATATTTT. This sequence encodes CASSPTGHSGNTIYF.